This passage covers 27 T cell receptor beta chains from one sample sequenced in a study of blood T cell repertoires in COVID-19. TCRdb's table, derived via immunoSEQ multiplex PCR, lists solely in-frame clones and lacks some. Among 150,000 to 200,000 clones listed, roughly 79% were seen once. The sample taken for sequencing was peripheral blood. The source is a woman over 75 with COVID-19, enrolled during active disease.

This clone has only a few counts. At the DNA level, this CDR3 is encoded by other sequences in the same sample as well. The chain uses TRBV19 and TRBJ1-5; no firm D call. Per the germline V gene, CDR1 is LNHDA and CDR2 is SQIVND (reference sequence). This CDR3 region has 13 residues. Trimming stripped 2 bases from V and 3 bases from J, with 5 bases between. CDR3 sequence reads: CASSIQDNQPQHF. The CDR3 DNA is TGTGCCAGTAGTATACAGGACAATCAGCCCCAGCATTTT.

CDR3: CASSTTGGGYTF. The CDR3 DNA sequence: TGTGCCAGCAGCACGACAGGTGGGGGCTACACCTTC. The chain uses TRBV9 and TRBJ1-2, with D perhaps TRBD1 (6 bases). Germline CDR1 and CDR2: SGDLS and YYNGEE. With 4 bases removed from V and 8 bases from J, the gap between germline ends came to 12 bases. This CDR3 has 12 amino acids. The entire variable domain, with the rest obtained from reference TRBV9 and TRBJ1-2, is as follows: DSGVTQTPKHLITATGQRVTLRCSPRSGDLSVYWYQQSLDQGLQFLIQYYNGEERAKGNILERFSAQQFPDLHSELNLSSLELGDSALYFCASSTTGGGYTFGSGTRLTVV.

The chain recombines TRBV7-2 with TRBJ2-2; D may be TRBD2 (6 bases). The germline gives CDR1 SGHTA, CDR2 FQGNSA. The CDR3 runs 15 residues. Trimming cost V 5 bases and J 0 bases, with 10 bases left between them. The CDR3 nucleotides are TGTGCCAGCAGCCCCCGGGACTCGAACACCGGGGAGCTGTTTTTT. Encoded protein: CASSPRDSNTGELFF.

This clone came up once. The chain couples TRBV6-7 to TRBJ1-1; D is perhaps TRBD1 (6 bases). TRBV6-7 is sorted into the ORF group, with uncertain function. V lost 1 base to trimming and J lost 2 bases, with 11 bases between them. The CDR3 is 15 amino acids. The CDR3 sequence: CASSYCGQPNTEAFF. The CDR3 DNA follows: TGTGCCAGCAGTTACTGCGGACAGCCTAACACTGAAGCTTTCTTT.

V usage is TRBV3-1 (or the pseudogene TRBV3-2) and J usage is TRBJ1-1; 9 bases fit TRBD1. The CDR3 is 17 residues long. Trimming at V came to 0 bases and at J to 1 base, leaving 6 bases not matched to a gene. From germline, CDR1 is LGHDT and CDR2 YNNKEL (reference sequence). CDR3 residues: CASSQDAPGQGNTEAFF. The CDR3 DNA reads TGTGCCAGCAGCCAAGATGCTCCGGGACAGGGGAACACTGAAGCTTTCTTT.

The J gene is TRBJ2-1, the V gene TRBV28; maybe TRBD2 (6 bases). Germline V gene sequence: CDR1 MDHEN, CDR2 SYDVKM. Trimming shortened V by 3 bases and J by 4 bases, and 19 bases separated the two germline ends. CDR3 length equals 17 residues. The CDR3 DNA is TGTGCCAGCAGTTTCCCACGGGGGTCTAGCGAATACAATGAGCAGTTCTTC. As protein: CASSFPRGSSEYNEQFF.

This clone was observed at least ten times. This chain links TRBV4-2 with TRBJ2-1; 8 nucleotides match TRBD2. The V gene's germline CDR1 is LGHNA and CDR2 YNFKEQ. V was pared by 0 bases and J by 9 bases, with 13 bases of the junction left unmatched. CDR3 length: 17 residues. The CDR3 nucleotides are TGTGCCAGCAGCCAAGAGGTTTGGATAGCGGGAACGGGTGAGCAGTTCTTC. This codes for CASSQEVWIAGTGEQFF.

The chain is built from TRBV5-1 and TRBJ2-3, with 10 bases that match TRBD2. The trim removed 4 bases at V and 5 bases at J, leaving 13 bases unmatched. CDR3 length equals 17 residues. From germline, CDR1 is SGHRS and CDR2 YFSETQ. CDR3 bases: TGCGCCAGCAGCCCTGATTGGGTAGCGGGAGGAGGAGATACGCAGTATTTT. This sequence encodes CASSPDWVAGGGDTQYF.

As concerns this clone: The germline gene is not matched at one end of the junction; a read error may be the cause. The rearrangement links TRBV2 to TRBJ2-2; no definite D call. Germline V gene data show CDR1 as SNHLY and CDR2 as FYNNEI. This CDR3 region has 13 residues. As DNA, the CDR3 is TGTGCCAGCAGGGAAGACTCCACCGGGGAGCTGTTTTTT. Translating it yields CASREDSTGELFF.

This clone was found a few times. The chain is built from TRBV28 and TRBJ2-5; the match to TRBD1 covers 11 bases. CDR3 length equals 15 residues. Trimming took 5 bases from V and 5 from J; bases not matched to a gene: 7. The germline V gene encodes CDR1 MDHEN and CDR2 SYDVKM. CDR3 DNA: TGTGCCAGCAGTCCCTCCGGGACAGGGGGGGAGACCCAGTACTTC. This codes for CASSPSGTGGETQYF.

This sequence joins TRBV19 and TRBJ2-2; tentative D call: TRBD1 (5 bases). Trimming pared 9 bases from V and 4 bases from J, leaving 15 bases between. Per germline, CDR1 LNHDA and CDR2 SQIVND (reference sequence). There are 14 residues in the CDR3. The DNA of the CDR3 is TGTGCCAGCCGGACATTTGGCCCCACCGGGGAGCTGTTTTTT. Translating gives CASRTFGPTGELFF.

This chain uses TRBV9 with TRBJ2-1; a weak D match, TRBD2 (6 bases). The CDR3 is 14 amino acids. With 1 base removed from V and 4 bases from J, the gap between germline ends came to 9 bases. Germline V CDR1 and CDR2: SGDLS, YYNGEE. The CDR3 loop reads CASSVRGSYNEQFF. CDR3 DNA: TGTGCCAGCAGCGTACGGGGGTCTTACAATGAGCAGTTCTTC.

Concerning this clone itself: An end of the junction differs from the germline gene, which may be a read error. The V gene is TRBV9, the J gene TRBJ2-5; D may be TRBD2 (6 bases). The CDR3 is made up of 16 amino acids. The germline CDR1 and CDR2 sequences are SGDLS and YYNGEE. The CDR3 coding sequence is TGTGCCAGCAGCGAGCGCCTTTCCGGGGGTCAAGGGACCCAGTACTTC. It encodes CASSERLSGGQGTQYF.

This chain connects TRBV6-1 to TRBJ2-7; 9 bases align to TRBD1. J gave up 2 bases and V 1 base, and 3 bases lay outside the gene matches. This CDR3 is built from 15 residues. The germline V gene encodes CDR1 MNHNS and CDR2 SASEGT. The CDR3 DNA is TGTGCCAGCAGTGAAGTGGACAGGGGCCCCTACGAGCAGTACTTC. It specifies CASSEVDRGPYEQYF.

The rearrangement links TRBV28 to TRBJ1-2, with D tentatively TRBD1 (5 bases). The CDR3 spans 13 residues. The V gene lost 1 base and the J gene lost 8 bases, with 11 bases spanning the gap. Germline-derived CDR1 and CDR2 are MDHEN and SYDVKM. In DNA, the CDR3 is TGTGCCAGCAGTTTATACCAGGGTCAGGGCTACACCTTC. This codes for CASSLYQGQGYTF.

The CDR3 DNA reads TGCGCCAGCAGCGCGGGACCCGACACTGAAGCTTTCTTT. Translating it yields CASSAGPDTEAFF. The rearrangement links TRBV5-1 to TRBJ1-1, with D perhaps matching TRBD1 (5 bases). Deletions cut 4 bases from V and 3 bases from J, with 10 bases between. The germline V gene encodes CDR1 SGHRS and CDR2 YFSETQ. CDR3 size: 13 residues.

There are a few counts of this clone. J is TRBJ2-3 and V is TRBV11-2; the match to TRBD2 covers 11 bases. The J segment lost 5 bases and the V segment lost 2 bases, leaving 3 bases of the junction unmatched. The CDR3 loop spans 15 amino acids. CDR1 SGHAT and CDR2 FQNNGV come from the germline V gene. This CDR3 is CASSLLAGGQDTQYF. In nucleotides, the CDR3 is TGTGCCAGCAGCTTACTAGCGGGAGGTCAAGATACGCAGTATTTT.

V gene TRBV5-1 combines with J gene TRBJ2-2; D perhaps matches TRBD2 (6 bases). The CDR3 length is 15 residues. Germline V gives CDR1 SGHRS, CDR2 YFSETQ. V was clipped by 3 bases and J by 4 bases, with 13 bases between them. CDR3 sequence reads: CASSSLTSFTGELFF. In nucleotides, the CDR3 is TGCGCCAGCAGCTCCTTAACTAGCTTCACCGGGGAGCTGTTTTTT.

V and J are TRBV30 and TRBJ2-5, with 14 bases aligning to TRBD2. This CDR3 contains 13 residues. The V and J ends lost 5 bases and 4 bases, in that order; junction bases with no gene match: 0. Germline V lookup: CDR1 GTSNPN, CDR2 SVGIG (reference sequence). This CDR3 reads CAWGTSGGETQYF. The DNA for the CDR3 is TGTGCCTGGGGGACTAGCGGGGGAGAGACCCAGTACTTC.

This clone was observed a few times. The V call is TRBV28, the J call TRBJ2-7, with 13 bases fitting TRBD2. The CDR3 contains 16 residues. From germline, CDR1 is MDHEN and CDR2 SYDVKM. With V trimmed by 8 bases and J by 4 bases, 11 bases remained unmatched. The CDR3 protein is CASSSLPGLAGYEQYF. For the CDR3, the DNA is TGTGCCAGCTCAAGTCTTCCGGGACTAGCGGGATACGAGCAGTACTTC.

This chain's CDR3 is CASHLAGGRWETQYF. The CDR3 DNA reads as TGTGCCAGCCATTTAGCGGGAGGAAGGTGGGAGACCCAGTACTTC. The V and J genes are TRBV7-2 and TRBJ2-5; 10 nucleotides match TRBD2. V was pared by 8 bases and J by 5 bases, with 11 bases of the junction left unmatched. This CDR3 is 15 amino acids long. The germline V gene encodes CDR1 SGHTA and CDR2 FQGNSA.

V gene TRBV29-1 combines with J gene TRBJ1-4; D gene uncertain. CDR1 is SQVTM, CDR2 ANQGSEA, per germline. This CDR3 is built from 14 residues. Trimming cost V 4 bases and J 5 bases, with 14 bases left between them. This CDR3 reads CSVGLDSLNEKLFF. CDR3 DNA: TGCAGCGTTGGACTAGACTCTCTAAATGAAAAACTGTTTTTT.

V and J are TRBV7-2 and TRBJ1-1, with D perhaps matching TRBD1 (5 bases). V lost 4 bases and J 8 bases, leaving 20 bases between the germline ends. The CDR3 is 15 residues long. Germline V gene sequence: CDR1 SGHTA, CDR2 FQGNSA. The CDR3 DNA reads TGTGCCAGCAGCTCCCCGTTCTCAGGGCAGTCAGAAGCTTTCTTT. Its protein product is CASSSPFSGQSEAFF.

The chain is built from TRBV7-6 and TRBJ1-1, with D perhaps matching TRBD1 (5 bases). V was shortened by 6 bases and J by 0 bases, with 32 bases between the two germline ends. The CDR3 has 21 residues. Germline V gene data show CDR1 as SGHVS and CDR2 as FNYEAQ. CDR3 protein: CASSLEWTSHADLAMNTEAFF. The CDR3 DNA reads as TGTGCCAGCAGTCTAGAGTGGACATCGCATGCCGACCTGGCAATGAACACTGAAGCTTTCTTT.

The V gene is TRBV7-8, the J gene TRBJ2-5, with 8 bases lining up with TRBD2. Losses at the gene ends were 5 bases for V and 5 bases for J; bases not matched to a gene: 13. The CDR3 totals 16 residues. From germline, CDR1 is SGHVS and CDR2 FQNEAQ. DNA of the CDR3: TGTGCCAGCAGCCCTGGACCGGGACTAGTGATGGAGACCCAGTACTTC. Its translation is CASSPGPGLVMETQYF.

This clone was detected only a few times. The chain carries TRBV11-3 and TRBJ2-5, with 14 bases identical to TRBD2. Germline-derived CDR1 and CDR2 are SGHNT and YENEEA. This CDR3 has 20 amino acids. Trimming removed 0 bases from V and 1 base from J; junction bases left unmatched: 10. CDR3 sequence (DNA): TGTGCCAGCAGCTTAGATTCTTGGGGACTAGCGGGGGTACCCCAAGAGACCCAGTACTTC. The encoded protein is CASSLDSWGLAGVPQETQYF.

This clone was counted once. This chain joins TRBV2 and TRBJ1-2; no clear D gene. Germline V CDR1 and CDR2: SNHLY, FYNNEI. Trimming left V 3 bases short and J 0 bases short, with 5 bases between. CDR3 length: 13 amino acids. The CDR3: CASSDGANYGYTF. The CDR3 DNA reads as TGTGCCAGCAGTGATGGAGCTAACTATGGCTACACCTTC.